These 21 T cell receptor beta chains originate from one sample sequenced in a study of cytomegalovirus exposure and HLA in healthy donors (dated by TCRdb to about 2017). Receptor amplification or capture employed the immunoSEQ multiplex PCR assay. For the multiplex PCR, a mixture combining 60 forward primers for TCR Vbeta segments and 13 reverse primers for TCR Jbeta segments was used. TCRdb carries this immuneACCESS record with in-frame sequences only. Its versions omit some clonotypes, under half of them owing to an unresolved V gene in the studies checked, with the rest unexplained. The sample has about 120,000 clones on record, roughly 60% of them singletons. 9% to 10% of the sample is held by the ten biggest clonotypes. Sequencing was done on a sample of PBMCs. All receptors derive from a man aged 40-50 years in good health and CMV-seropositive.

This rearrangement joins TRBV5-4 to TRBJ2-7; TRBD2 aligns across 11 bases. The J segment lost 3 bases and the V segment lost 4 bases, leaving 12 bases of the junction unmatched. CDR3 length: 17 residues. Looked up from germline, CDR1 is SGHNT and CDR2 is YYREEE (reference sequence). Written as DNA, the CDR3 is TGTGCCAGCAGCGGGGGGCCTAGCGGGGGGCTGGTCTACGAGCAGTACTTC. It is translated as CASSGGPSGGLVYEQYF.

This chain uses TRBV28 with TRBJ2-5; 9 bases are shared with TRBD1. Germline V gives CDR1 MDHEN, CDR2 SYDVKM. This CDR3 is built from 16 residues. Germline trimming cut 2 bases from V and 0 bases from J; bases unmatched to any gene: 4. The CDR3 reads CASSLGQGSYQETQYF. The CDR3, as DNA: TGTGCCAGCAGTTTAGGACAGGGGTCTTACCAAGAGACCCAGTACTTC.

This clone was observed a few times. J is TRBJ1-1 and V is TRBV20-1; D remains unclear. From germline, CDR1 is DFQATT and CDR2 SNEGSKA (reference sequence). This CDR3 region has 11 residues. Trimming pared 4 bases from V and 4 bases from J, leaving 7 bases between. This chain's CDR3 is CSANPGTEAFF. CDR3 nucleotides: TGCAGTGCTAATCCCGGCACTGAAGCTTTCTTT.

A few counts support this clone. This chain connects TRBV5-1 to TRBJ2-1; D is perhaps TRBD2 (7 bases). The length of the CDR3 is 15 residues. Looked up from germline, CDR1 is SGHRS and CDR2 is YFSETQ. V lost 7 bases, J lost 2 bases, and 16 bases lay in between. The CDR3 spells CASRGVGATYNEQFF. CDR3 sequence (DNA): TGCGCCAGCCGGGGGGTGGGGGCTACCTACAATGAGCAGTTCTTC. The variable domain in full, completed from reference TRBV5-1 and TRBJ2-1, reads KAGVTQTPRYLIKTRGQQVTLSCSPISGHRSVSWYQQTPGQGLQFLFEYFSETQRNKGNFPGRFSGRQFSNSRSEMNVSTLELGDSALYLCASRGVGATYNEQFFGPGTRLTVL.

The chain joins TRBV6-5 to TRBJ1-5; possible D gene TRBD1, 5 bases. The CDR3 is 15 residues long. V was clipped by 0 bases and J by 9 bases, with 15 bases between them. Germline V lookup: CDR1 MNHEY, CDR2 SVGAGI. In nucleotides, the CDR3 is TGTGCCAGCAGTTACTCGACAGTTCCCCTGGGGCCCCAGCATTTT. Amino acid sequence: CASSYSTVPLGPQHF.

This CDR3 reads CASSLTGGAEKLFF. CDR3 DNA: TGTGCCAGCAGTTTAACAGGGGGAGCTGAAAAACTGTTTTTT. V and J are TRBV28 and TRBJ1-4; 8 bases are shared with TRBD1. The CDR3 has 14 residues. Germline-derived CDR1 and CDR2 are MDHEN and SYDVKM. V lost 2 bases, J lost 7 bases, and 3 bases stayed unmatched.

Here the CDR3 reads CASSFPGQGRGYTF. CDR3 coding DNA: TGTGCCAGCAGTTTCCCGGGACAGGGGCGCGGCTACACCTTC. V usage is TRBV28 and J usage is TRBJ1-2; TRBD1 aligns across 10 bases. V trimming: 3 bases; J trimming: 8 bases; junction bases outside the gene matches: 6. The germline V gene encodes CDR1 MDHEN and CDR2 SYDVKM. CDR3 length equals 14 residues.

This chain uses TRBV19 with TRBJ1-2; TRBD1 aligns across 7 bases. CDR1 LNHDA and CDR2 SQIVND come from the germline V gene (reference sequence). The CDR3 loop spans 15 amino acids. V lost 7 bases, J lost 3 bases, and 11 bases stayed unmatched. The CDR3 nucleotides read TGTGCCAGTAAGGTTGGGCTAACAGGGGACTATGGCTACACCTTC. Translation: CASKVGLTGDYGYTF.

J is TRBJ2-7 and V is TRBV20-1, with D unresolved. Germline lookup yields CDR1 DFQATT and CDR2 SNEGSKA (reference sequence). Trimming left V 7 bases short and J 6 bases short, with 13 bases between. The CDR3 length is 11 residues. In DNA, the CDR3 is TGCAGTGGGCAGAGGTATTCCGAGCAGTACTTC. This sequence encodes CSGQRYSEQYF.

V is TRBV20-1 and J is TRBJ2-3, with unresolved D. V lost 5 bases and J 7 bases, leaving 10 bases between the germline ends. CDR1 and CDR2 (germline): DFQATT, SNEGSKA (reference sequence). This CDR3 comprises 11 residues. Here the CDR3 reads CSARVLNTQYF. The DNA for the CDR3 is TGCAGTGCTCGGGTGCTCAATACGCAGTATTTT.

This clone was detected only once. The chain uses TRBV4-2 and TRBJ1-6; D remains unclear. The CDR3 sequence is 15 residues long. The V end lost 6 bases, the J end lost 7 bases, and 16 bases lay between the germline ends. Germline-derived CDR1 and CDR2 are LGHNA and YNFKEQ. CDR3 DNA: TGTGCCAGCAGTCCTCTGGAGGGAGCAAATTCACCCCTCCACTTT. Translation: CASSPLEGANSPLHF.

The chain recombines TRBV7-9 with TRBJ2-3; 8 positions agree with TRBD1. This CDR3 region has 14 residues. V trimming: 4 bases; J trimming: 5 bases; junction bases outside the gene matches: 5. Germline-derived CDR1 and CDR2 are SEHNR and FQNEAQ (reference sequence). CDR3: CASSSGQGGDTQYF. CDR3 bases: TGTGCCAGCAGCTCCGGACAGGGAGGAGATACGCAGTATTTT.

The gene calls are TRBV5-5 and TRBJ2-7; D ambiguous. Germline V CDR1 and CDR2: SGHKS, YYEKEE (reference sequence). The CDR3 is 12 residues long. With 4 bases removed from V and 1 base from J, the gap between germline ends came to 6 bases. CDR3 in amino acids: CASSPGSYEQYF. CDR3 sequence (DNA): TGTGCCAGCAGCCCAGGTTCCTACGAGCAGTACTTC.

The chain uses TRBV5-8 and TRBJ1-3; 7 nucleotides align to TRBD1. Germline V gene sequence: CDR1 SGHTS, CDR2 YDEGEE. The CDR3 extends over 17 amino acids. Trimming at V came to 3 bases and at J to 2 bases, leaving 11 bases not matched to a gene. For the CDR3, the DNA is TGTGCCAGCAGCTATGGAGGGGGCGAGAGTGCTGGAAACACCATATATTTT. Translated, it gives CASSYGGGESAGNTIYF.

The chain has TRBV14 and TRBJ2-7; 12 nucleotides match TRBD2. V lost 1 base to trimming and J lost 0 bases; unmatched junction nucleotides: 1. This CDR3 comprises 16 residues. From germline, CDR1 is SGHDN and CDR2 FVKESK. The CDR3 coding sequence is TGTGCCAGCAGCCAAGGGACTAGCGGGAACTCCTACGAGCAGTACTTC. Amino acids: CASSQGTSGNSYEQYF.

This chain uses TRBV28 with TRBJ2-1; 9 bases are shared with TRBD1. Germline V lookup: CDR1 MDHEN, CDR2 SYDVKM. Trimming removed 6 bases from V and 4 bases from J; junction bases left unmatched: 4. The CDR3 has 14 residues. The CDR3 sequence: CASRTGGGYNEQFF. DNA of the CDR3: TGTGCCAGCAGGACAGGGGGTGGATACAATGAGCAGTTCTTC.

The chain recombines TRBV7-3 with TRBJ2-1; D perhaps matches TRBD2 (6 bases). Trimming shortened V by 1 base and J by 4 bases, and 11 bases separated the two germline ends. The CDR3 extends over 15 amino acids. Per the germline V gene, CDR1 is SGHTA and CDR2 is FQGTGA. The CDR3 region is CASSLSGTPYNEQFF. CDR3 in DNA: TGTGCCAGCAGCTTAAGTGGGACTCCTTACAATGAGCAGTTCTTC.

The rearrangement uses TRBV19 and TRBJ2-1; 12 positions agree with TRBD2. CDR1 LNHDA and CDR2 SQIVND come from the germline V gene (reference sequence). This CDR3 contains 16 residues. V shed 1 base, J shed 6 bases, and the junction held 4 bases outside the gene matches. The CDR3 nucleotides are TGTGCCAGTAGTATAGCCCGGACTAGCGGGGCCAATGAGCAGTTCTTC. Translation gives CASSIARTSGANEQFF.

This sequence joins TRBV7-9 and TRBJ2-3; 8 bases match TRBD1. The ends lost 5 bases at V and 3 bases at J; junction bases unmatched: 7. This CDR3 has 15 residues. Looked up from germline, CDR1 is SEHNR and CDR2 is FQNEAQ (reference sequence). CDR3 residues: CASSQGQGWTDTQYF. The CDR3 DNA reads TGTGCCAGCAGCCAAGGACAGGGCTGGACAGATACGCAGTATTTT.

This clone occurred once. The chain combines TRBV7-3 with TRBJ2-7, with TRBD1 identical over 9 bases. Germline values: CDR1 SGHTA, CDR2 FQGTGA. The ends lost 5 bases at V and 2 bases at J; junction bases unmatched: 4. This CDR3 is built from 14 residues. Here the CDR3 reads CASSLGQGTYEQYF. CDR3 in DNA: TGTGCCAGCAGCCTGGGACAGGGCACCTACGAGCAGTACTTC.

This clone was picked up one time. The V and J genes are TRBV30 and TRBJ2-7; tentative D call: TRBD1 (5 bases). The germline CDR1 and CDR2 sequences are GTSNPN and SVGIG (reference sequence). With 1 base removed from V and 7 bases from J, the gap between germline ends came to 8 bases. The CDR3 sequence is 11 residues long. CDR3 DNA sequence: TGTGCCTGGAGTGCCCGACAGGAGCAGTACTTC. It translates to CAWSARQEQYF.